The entry that follows covers one T cell receptor beta chain sequence. Only a few counts were recorded for this clonotype. Its antigen is unknown. An end of the junction does not agree with germline; a read error may underlie this. These data originate in a study of tumor-infiltrating lymphocytes in oesophageal squamous cell carcinoma listed by TCRdb under 2016. The CDR3 has 17 amino acids, counting the end cysteine and phenylalanine. Solely the CDR3 DNA is kept, with 51 bases framed from the first base. From a lookup of the germline V gene, CDR1 and CDR2 are WSHSY and SAAADI. Libraries were constructed by PCR. The instrument given in TCRdb is Illumina HiSeq 2000. TCRdb reanalyzed the raw reads on its own, using fastp at Q25 for trimming and MiXCR for clone calling, and kept in-frame beta chains. Rows with a matching CDR3 protein are joined into one entry that keeps the most common DNA and genes. This sample comprises some 15,000 distinct CDR3 sequences, 44% of them detected only once. Roughly two fifths of the sample is held by the ten biggest clonotypes.

Sample: blood. This receptor was identified in a female donor with esophageal squamous cell carcinoma. The chain employs TRBV10-2 and TRBJ2-1, and 9 junction bases match TRBD2. The J call is doubtful: the DNA matches TRBJ2-7 better. The CDR3 protein: CATSTGHSGSGTDTQYF. The DNA reads TGCGCCACCAGTACGGGGCATAGCGGGAGTGGCACAGATACGCAGTACTTC.